The clone carrying this T cell receptor (beta chain) was detected ten times or more. Germline assignment: CDR1 SGHTA and CDR2 FQGNSA. This CDR3 region has 14 residues. V gave up 3 bases and J gave up 5 bases; unmatched junction bases: 7. The record originates from a study of Graves' ophthalmopathy and Graves' hyperthyroidism. From RNA, the CDR3 regions of TCR beta chains were amplified and sequenced. Second-round multiplex PCR came after a first-round RT-PCR that employed HTBI primers. TCRdb reprocessed the multiplex PCR reads with MiXCR, giving one entry per CDR3 protein. Here the sample spans some 350,000 distinct CDR3 sequences, about a sixth being singletons. Over 18 months of follow-up, stable hyperthyroidism required that no ophthalmopathy appear.

The sequencing input was peripheral blood. J is TRBJ2-7 and V is TRBV7-2; TRBD1 matches at 7 bases. The TCR was taken from an adult woman with stable Graves' hyperthyroidism. The CDR3 DNA reads as TGTGCCAGCAGCTTCGACAGGGAATCCAACGAGCAGTACTTC. It specifies CASSFDRESNEQYF. The full variable domain, rest sourced from reference TRBV7-2 and TRBJ2-7, is GAGVSQSPSNKVTEKGKDVELRCDPISGHTALYWYRQSLGQGLEFLIYFQGNSAPDKSGLPSDRFSAERTGGSVSTLTIQRTQQEDSAVYLCASSFDRESNEQYFGPGTRLTVT.